This T cell receptor beta chain was documented in a study of blood T cell repertoires in COVID-19. Overall study: Some COVID-19 samples were acute and others convalescent; all came from the United States, Italy and Spain. The cDNA or gDNA used as material had been derived from T cells, B-cell-depleted T cells, or PBMCs.

It was during active infection that Seattle patients were enrolled and then longitudinally followed. As processed by the authors: Reference gene primer amplification gave estimated nucleated cell counts. Using immunoSEQ multiplex PCR, the repertoire was profiled, and TCRdb retains in-frame clones only, with some absent. V and J calls and clone size come straight from that table; D and trimming were deduced from the DNA. The data show around 310,000 clones, around 91% seen once. V was cut by 5 bases and J by 1 base, with 15 bases left in between. CDR1 and CDR2 from the germline V gene are SEHNR and FQNEAQ (reference sequence). This CDR3 is 15 amino acids long.

The sample consisted of peripheral blood. This clonotype was obtained from a woman aged 40 to 50 with COVID-19, enrolled during active disease. The chain carries TRBV7-9 and TRBJ2-7; tentatively, D is TRBD1 (6 bases). CDR3 residues: CASSLAGETSYEQYF. DNA for the CDR3: TGTGCCAGCAGCCTCGCAGGGGAGACATCCTACGAGCAGTACTTC.